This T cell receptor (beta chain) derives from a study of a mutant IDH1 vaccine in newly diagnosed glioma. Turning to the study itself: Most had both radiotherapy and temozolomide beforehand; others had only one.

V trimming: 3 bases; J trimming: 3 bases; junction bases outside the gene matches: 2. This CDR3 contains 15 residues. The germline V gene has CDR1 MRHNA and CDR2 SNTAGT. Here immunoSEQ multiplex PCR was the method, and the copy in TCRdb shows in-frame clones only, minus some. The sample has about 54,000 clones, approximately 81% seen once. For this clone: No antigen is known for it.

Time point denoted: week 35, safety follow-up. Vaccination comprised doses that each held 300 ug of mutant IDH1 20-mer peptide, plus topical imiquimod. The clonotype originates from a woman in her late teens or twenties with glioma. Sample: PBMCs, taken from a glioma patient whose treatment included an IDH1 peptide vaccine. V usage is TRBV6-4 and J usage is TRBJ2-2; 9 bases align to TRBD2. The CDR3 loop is CASSEAGGYTGELFF. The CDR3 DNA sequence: TGTGCCAGCAGTGAAGCGGGGGGTTACACCGGGGAGCTGTTTTTT.